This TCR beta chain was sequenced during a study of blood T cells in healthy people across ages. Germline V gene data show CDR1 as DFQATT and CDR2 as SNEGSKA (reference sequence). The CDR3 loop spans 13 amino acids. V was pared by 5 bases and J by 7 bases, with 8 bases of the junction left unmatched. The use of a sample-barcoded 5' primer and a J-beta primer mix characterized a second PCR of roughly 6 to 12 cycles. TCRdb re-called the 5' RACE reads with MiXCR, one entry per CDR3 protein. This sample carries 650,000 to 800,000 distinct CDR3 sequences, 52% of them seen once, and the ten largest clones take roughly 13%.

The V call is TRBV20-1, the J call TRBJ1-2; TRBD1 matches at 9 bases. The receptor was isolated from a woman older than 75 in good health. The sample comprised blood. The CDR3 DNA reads TGCAGTGCTCCCCCGGGACAGGGCTCTGGCTACACCTTC. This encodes CSAPPGQGSGYTF.